Following are 4 T cell receptor beta chains from one sample sequenced in a study of control samples from healthy donors and cancer patients. Sequencing used immunoSEQ multiplex PCR; TCRdb keeps in-frame clones, though not all of them. The table lists about 150,000 clones, about nine tenths of them singletons. Sequencing was done on a sample of blood. These TCRs come from a man aged 30 to 39 in good health.

The rearrangement uses TRBV4-1 and TRBJ1-1, with TRBD1 matching 7 bases. The CDR3 consists of 14 residues. Germline V CDR1 and CDR2: MGHRA, YSYEKL. The V and J ends lost 1 base and 5 bases, in that order; junction bases with no gene match: 4. The CDR3 here is CASSQGNRGTEAFF. Written as DNA, the CDR3 is TGCGCCAGCAGCCAAGGAAACAGGGGAACTGAAGCTTTCTTT.

The J gene is TRBJ1-2, the V gene TRBV2; D is perhaps TRBD1 (5 bases). Germline lookup yields CDR1 SNHLY and CDR2 FYNNEI. Trimming removed 6 bases from V and 4 bases from J, with 12 bases in between. The CDR3 spans 13 residues. CDR3 protein: CASRVTASYGYTF. The CDR3 DNA is TGTGCCAGCAGGGTGACAGCCTCCTATGGCTACACCTTC.

This clone was detected only a few times. V and J are TRBV6-5 and TRBJ1-2, with D perhaps TRBD1 (6 bases). Trimming removed 6 bases at V and 9 bases at J, with 17 bases between. Germline V CDR1 and CDR2: MNHEY, SVGAGI. The CDR3 has 13 amino acids. The CDR3 DNA reads TGTGCCAGCAGGCAATCCGGGGGCCCACGCTACACCTTC. It specifies CASRQSGGPRYTF.

This chain uses TRBV9 with TRBJ2-7, with no clear D. The CDR3 spans 15 residues. The germline V gene encodes CDR1 SGDLS and CDR2 YYNGEE. Trimming cost V 4 bases and J 6 bases, with 20 bases left between them. DNA for the CDR3: TGTGCCAGCAGCCCCCGGGTAGCCCGCCTTCGCGAGCAGTACTTC. It yields the protein CASSPRVARLREQYF.